The rows below give T cell receptor beta chains drawn from one sample of a study of control samples from healthy donors and cancer patients. Generated by immunoSEQ multiplex PCR, the TCRdb table keeps only in-frame clones and is missing some. This table has under 300,000 clones, roughly 82% appearing once. The material sequenced was PBMCs. These receptors were obtained from a woman in her sixties with lung cancer. CDR3s include the opening cysteine and the closing phenylalanine or tryptophan. Each record gives: D gene, J gene, V gene, clone size, CDR3 protein, CDR3 DNA. The D gene is left open where the match is weak. Clone size appears in some rows only: once, few, many, or a class for an expanded clone.

D: NA; J: TRBJ1-5; V: TRBV18; size: NA; CDR3: CASSPVQGADQPQHF; DNA: TGTGCCAGCTCACCAGTACAGGGTGCAGATCAGCCCCAGCATTTT
D: NA; J: TRBJ1-3; V: TRBV19; size: NA; CDR3: CASSISGYGNTIYF; DNA: TGTGCCAGTAGTATTTCAGGCTACGGAAACACCATATATTTT
D: TRBD2; J: TRBJ2-5; V: TRBV3-1/TRBV3-2; size: NA; CDR3: CASIFSGTPMETQYF; DNA: TGTGCCAGCATCTTTAGCGGGACTCCAATGGAGACCCAGTACTTC
D: NA; J: TRBJ2-7; V: TRBV7-9; size: once; CDR3: CASSSKAGSYEQYF; DNA: TGTGCCAGCAGCTCCAAGGCAGGCTCCTACGAGCAGTACTTC
D: TRBD1; J: TRBJ1-2; V: TRBV5-6; size: NA; CDR3: CASSPGGLYGYTF; DNA: TGTGCCAGCAGCCCAGGGGGTTTATATGGCTACACCTTC
D: NA; J: TRBJ2-2; V: TRBV4-2; size: NA; CDR3: CASSQDRFGELFF; DNA: TGTGCCAGCAGCCAAGATCGGTTCGGGGAGCTGTTTTTT
D: NA; J: TRBJ2-1; V: TRBV24-1; size: NA; CDR3: CAAGPYNEQFF; DNA: TGTGCCGCCGGGCCCTACAATGAGCAGTTCTTC
D: TRBD1; J: TRBJ2-2; V: TRBV5-1; size: NA; CDR3: CASSLDRGNTGELFF; DNA: TGCGCCAGCAGCTTGGACAGGGGGAACACCGGGGAGCTGTTTTTT
D: NA; J: TRBJ1-1; V: TRBV9; size: NA; CDR3: CASSGQTGLATEAFF; DNA: TGTGCCAGCAGCGGACAAACTGGGTTAGCCACTGAAGCTTTCTTT
D: NA; J: TRBJ1-3; V: TRBV3-1/TRBV3-2; size: NA; CDR3: CASSQRGTGNTIYF; DNA: TGTGCCAGCAGCCAAAGGGGAACTGGAAACACCATATATTTT
D: NA; J: TRBJ1-1; V: TRBV12-3/TRBV12-4; size: NA; CDR3: CASTLRGFTEAFF; DNA: TGTGCCAGCACCCTAAGAGGGTTCACTGAAGCTTTCTTT
D: NA; J: TRBJ1-4; V: TRBV6-9; size: NA; CDR3: CASSSPRVEGEKLFF; DNA: TGTGCCAGCAGTTCCCCGCGAGTTGAAGGTGAAAAACTGTTTTTT
D: NA; J: TRBJ2-7; V: TRBV9; size: NA; CDR3: CASAEGLVTSQYF; DNA: TGTGCCAGCGCGGAGGGTTTAGTTACGTCTCAGTACTTC
D: NA; J: TRBJ1-1; V: TRBV6-5; size: NA; CDR3: CASRLGRDTEAFF; DNA: TGTGCCAGCAGACTCGGACGGGACACTGAAGCTTTCTTT
D: TRBD2; J: TRBJ2-3; V: TRBV28; size: NA; CDR3: CASSIRTSGQADTQYF; DNA: TGTGCCAGCAGTATACGGACTAGCGGACAGGCAGATACGCAGTATTTT
D: NA; J: TRBJ1-4; V: TRBV7-6; size: NA; CDR3: CASSSLKVPKLRKTVF; DNA: TGTGCCAGCAGCTCCCTCAAGGTACCGAAGCTGAGAAAAACTGTTTTT
D: NA; J: TRBJ2-7; V: TRBV6-5; size: NA; CDR3: CASSSGERYEQYF; DNA: TGTGCCAGTAGCTCAGGGGAGAGGTACGAGCAGTACTTC
D: TRBD1; J: TRBJ2-7; V: TRBV7-8; size: NA; CDR3: CASSWARTGDHEQYF; DNA: TGTGCCAGCAGCTGGGCCCGGACAGGGGACCACGAGCAGTACTTC
D: NA; J: TRBJ1-3; V: TRBV3-1/TRBV3-2; size: NA; CDR3: CASSQWQLRNTIYF; DNA: TGTGCCAGCAGCCAATGGCAGCTTAGAAACACCATATATTTT
D: NA; J: TRBJ1-2; V: TRBV28; size: NA; CDR3: CASSFYGGANYGYTF; DNA: TGTGCCAGCAGTTTTTATGGCGGAGCTAACTATGGCTACACCTTC
D: NA; J: TRBJ1-2; V: TRBV18; size: NA; CDR3: CASSPPNGVNYGYTF; DNA: TGTGCCAGCTCACCACCTAATGGAGTGAACTATGGCTACACCTTC
D: NA; J: TRBJ2-4; V: TRBV7-2; size: NA; CDR3: CASSLLGVLAKNIQYF; DNA: TGTGCCAGCAGCTTATTGGGGGTCCTAGCCAAAAACATTCAGTACTTC
D: NA; J: TRBJ2-7; V: TRBV28; size: NA; CDR3: CASSLRGGFSYEQYF; DNA: TGTGCCAGCAGTCTGCGAGGGGGGTTCTCCTACGAGCAGTACTTC
D: NA; J: TRBJ1-2; V: TRBV19; size: NA; CDR3: CASSIGGAHGYTF; DNA: TGTGCCAGTAGTATCGGGGGGGCCCATGGCTACACCTTC
D: NA; J: TRBJ1-2; V: TRBV2; size: NA; CDR3: CASTYKDYGYTF; DNA: TGTGCCAGCACCTACAAGGACTATGGCTACACCTTC
D: TRBD1; J: TRBJ1-1; V: TRBV5-5; size: NA; CDR3: CASSLDRGHTEAFF; DNA: TGTGCCAGCAGCTTGGACAGGGGGCACACTGAAGCCTTCTTT
D: NA; J: TRBJ2-7; V: TRBV5-1; size: NA; CDR3: CASSLGARGNEQYF; DNA: TGCGCCAGCAGCTTGGGGGCACGGGGGAATGAGCAGTACTTC
D: NA; J: TRBJ2-7; V: TRBV9; size: NA; CDR3: CASSVVTSSEQYF; DNA: TGTGCCAGCAGCGTAGTAACCAGCTCCGAGCAGTACTTC
D: NA; J: TRBJ2-1; V: TRBV11-2; size: few; CDR3: CASSLLAYNEQFF; DNA: TGTGCCAGCAGCTTACTAGCCTACAATGAGCAGTTCTTC
D: TRBD2; J: TRBJ2-7; V: TRBV7-9; size: NA; CDR3: CASSESGRGHEQYF; DNA: TGTGCCAGCAGCGAGAGCGGGAGAGGCCACGAGCAGTACTTC
D: NA; J: TRBJ2-7; V: TRBV7-9; size: NA; CDR3: CASSLRGSFGYEQYF; DNA: TGTGCCAGCAGCTTGCGGGGAAGCTTTGGCTACGAGCAGTACTTC
D: TRBD1; J: TRBJ1-6; V: TRBV7-9; size: NA; CDR3: CASSGGQGASSPLHF; DNA: TGTGCCAGCAGCGGGGGACAGGGGGCCAGTTCACCCCTCCACTTT
D: NA; J: TRBJ1-2; V: TRBV24-1; size: NA; CDR3: CATKGDGSGYTF; DNA: TGTGCCACCAAGGGGGATGGATCTGGCTACACCTTC
D: TRBD1; J: TRBJ1-4; V: TRBV5-1; size: NA; CDR3: CASSLGDRREKLFF; DNA: TGCGCCAGCAGCTTGGGGGACAGGAGAGAAAAACTGTTTTTT
D: TRBD2; J: TRBJ2-7; V: TRBV4-1; size: NA; CDR3: CATASSRLAMNEQYF; DNA: TGCGCCACCGCTTCTTCAAGACTAGCGATGAACGAGCAGTACTTC
D: NA; J: TRBJ1-5; V: TRBV19; size: NA; CDR3: CASSLYAGNQPQHF; DNA: TGTGCCAGTAGCTTGTATGCGGGGAATCAGCCCCAGCATTTT
D: TRBD1; J: TRBJ1-5; V: TRBV3-1/TRBV3-2; size: few; CDR3: CASSLGTGGNQPQHF; DNA: TGTGCCAGCAGCCTCGGGACAGGGGGGAATCAGCCCCAGCATTTT
D: NA; J: TRBJ2-3; V: TRBV28; size: NA; CDR3: CASSHTSDTQYF; DNA: TGTGCCAGCAGCCATACCTCAGATACGCAGTATTTT
D: NA; J: TRBJ1-5; V: TRBV7-6; size: NA; CDR3: CASSLAPRREKQPQHF; DNA: TGTGCCAGCAGCTTAGCCCCCAGGCGGGAGAAACAGCCCCAGCATTTT
D: TRBD2; J: TRBJ2-1; V: TRBV5-4; size: NA; CDR3: CASSPGGSGGGLSYNEQFF; DNA: TGTGCCAGCAGCCCTGGTGGTAGCGGGGGAGGGCTTTCCTACAATGAGCAGTTCTTC
D: TRBD1; J: TRBJ1-2; V: TRBV6-5; size: NA; CDR3: CASRRQGNYGYTF; DNA: TGTGCCAGCAGGAGACAGGGGAACTATGGCTACACCTTC
D: NA; J: TRBJ2-5; V: TRBV11-2; size: NA; CDR3: CASSFSDKKGVETQYF; DNA: TGTGCCAGCAGCTTTTCGGACAAGAAGGGAGTGGAGACCCAGTACTTC
D: NA; J: TRBJ1-1; V: TRBV3-1/TRBV3-2; size: NA; CDR3: CASSQAGLTNTEAFF; DNA: TGTGCCAGCAGCCAGGCGGGACTAACTAACACTGAAGCTTTCTTT
D: NA; J: TRBJ1-1; V: TRBV6-5; size: NA; CDR3: CASSYPGVNTEAFF; DNA: TGTGCCAGCAGTTACCCGGGGGTGAACACTGAAGCTTTCTTT
D: TRBD1; J: TRBJ2-5; V: TRBV19; size: NA; CDR3: CASSISLPGGQETQYF; DNA: TGTGCCAGTAGTATCTCCTTGCCAGGGGGTCAAGAGACCCAGTACTTC
D: NA; J: TRBJ2-1; V: TRBV15; size: NA; CDR3: CATSRDLMASEQFF; DNA: TGTGCCACCAGCAGAGATCTTATGGCTAGCGAGCAGTTCTTC
D: NA; J: TRBJ2-5; V: TRBV7-8; size: once; CDR3: CASSIHASAPQETQYF; DNA: TGTGCCAGCAGCATCCATGCCAGCGCCCCCCAAGAGACCCAGTACTTC
D: TRBD1; J: TRBJ2-7; V: TRBV2; size: NA; CDR3: CASSVLQGDGEQYF; DNA: TGTGCCAGCAGTGTTTTACAGGGGGACGGGGAGCAGTACTTC
D: NA; J: TRBJ1-2; V: TRBV28; size: NA; CDR3: CASSPGLQGNYGYTF; DNA: TGTGCCAGCAGTCCGGGTCTTCAAGGAAACTATGGCTACACCTTC
D: TRBD1; J: TRBJ2-1; V: TRBV4-1; size: NA; CDR3: CASSQDGYRGNEQFF; DNA: TGCGCCAGCAGCCAAGATGGGTACAGGGGCAATGAGCAGTTCTTC
D: NA; J: TRBJ2-7; V: TRBV5-1; size: NA; CDR3: CASSLAGTYEQYF; DNA: TGCGCCAGCAGCTTAGCAGGGACGTACGAGCAGTACTTC
D: TRBD1; J: TRBJ1-6; V: TRBV2; size: few; CDR3: CASIAGTGGNSPLHF; DNA: TGTGCCAGCATTGCCGGGACAGGGGGTAATTCACCCCTCCACTTT
D: NA; J: TRBJ2-3; V: TRBV5-1; size: NA; CDR3: CASRLPRRASTDTQYF; DNA: TGCGCCAGCAGGCTGCCCCGGAGGGCAAGCACAGATACGCAGTATTTT
D: NA; J: TRBJ1-4; V: TRBV28; size: NA; CDR3: CASSLWAGITNEKLFF; DNA: TGTGCCAGCAGTTTATGGGCAGGGATCACTAATGAAAAACTGTTTTTT
D: NA; J: TRBJ2-7; V: TRBV5-6; size: few; CDR3: CASSFPGADSYEQYF; DNA: TGTGCCAGCAGCTTCCCAGGGGCAGATAGCTACGAGCAGTACTTC
D: TRBD1; J: TRBJ1-5; V: TRBV3-1/TRBV3-2; size: NA; CDR3: CASSRQGFQQPQHF; DNA: TGTGCCAGCAGCCGACAGGGTTTTCAACAGCCCCAGCATTTT
D: NA; J: TRBJ2-5; V: TRBV7-3; size: NA; CDR3: CASSGRPGETQYF; DNA: TGTGCCAGCTCAGGACGGCCTGGGGAGACCCAGTACTTC